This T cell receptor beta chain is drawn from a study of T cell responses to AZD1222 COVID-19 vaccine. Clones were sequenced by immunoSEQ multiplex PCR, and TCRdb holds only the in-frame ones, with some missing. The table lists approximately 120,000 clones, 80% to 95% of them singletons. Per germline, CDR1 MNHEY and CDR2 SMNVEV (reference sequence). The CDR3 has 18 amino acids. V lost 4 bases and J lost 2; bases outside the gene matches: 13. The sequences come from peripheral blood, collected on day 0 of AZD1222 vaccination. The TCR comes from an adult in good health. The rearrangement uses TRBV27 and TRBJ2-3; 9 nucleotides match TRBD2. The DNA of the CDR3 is TGTGCCAGCAGTTCCTACCTGAAGCGGGAGGCGTTCACAGATACGCAGTATTTT. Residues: CASSSYLKREAFTDTQYF.